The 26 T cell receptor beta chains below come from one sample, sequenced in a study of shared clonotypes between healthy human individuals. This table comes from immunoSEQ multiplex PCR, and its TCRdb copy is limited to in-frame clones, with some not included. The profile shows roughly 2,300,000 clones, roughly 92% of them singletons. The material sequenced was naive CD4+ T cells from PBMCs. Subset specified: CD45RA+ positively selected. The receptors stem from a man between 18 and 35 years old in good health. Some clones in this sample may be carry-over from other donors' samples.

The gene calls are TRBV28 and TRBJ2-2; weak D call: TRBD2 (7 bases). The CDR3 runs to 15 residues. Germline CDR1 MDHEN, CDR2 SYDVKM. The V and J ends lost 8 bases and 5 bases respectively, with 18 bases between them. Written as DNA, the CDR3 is TGTGCCAGCCTCCCCGCAGGGGAGGGGACCGGGGAGCTGTTTTTT. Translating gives CASLPAGEGTGELFF.

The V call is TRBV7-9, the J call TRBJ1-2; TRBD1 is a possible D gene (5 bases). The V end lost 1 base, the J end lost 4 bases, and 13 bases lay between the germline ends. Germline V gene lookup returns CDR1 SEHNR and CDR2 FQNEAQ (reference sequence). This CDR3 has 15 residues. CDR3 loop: CASSLGLWDFYGYTF. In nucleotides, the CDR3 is TGTGCCAGCAGCTTAGGGTTGTGGGACTTCTATGGCTACACCTTC. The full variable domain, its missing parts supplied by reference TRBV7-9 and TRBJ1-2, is DTGVSQNPRHKITKRGQNVTFRCDPISEHNRLYWYRQTLGQGPEFLTYFQNEAQLEKSRLLSDRFSAERPKGSFSTLEIQRTEQGDSAMYLCASSLGLWDFYGYTFGSGTRLTVV.

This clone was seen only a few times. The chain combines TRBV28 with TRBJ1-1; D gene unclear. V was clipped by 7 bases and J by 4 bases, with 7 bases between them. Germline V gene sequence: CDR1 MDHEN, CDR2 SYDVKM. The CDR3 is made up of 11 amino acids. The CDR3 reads CASTLVTEAFF. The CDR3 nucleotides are TGTGCCAGCACACTGGTCACTGAAGCTTTCTTT. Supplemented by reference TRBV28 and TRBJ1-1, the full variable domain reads DVKVTQSSRYLVKRTGEKVFLECVQDMDHENMFWYRQDPGLGLRLIYFSYDVKMKEKGDIPEGYSVSREKKERFSLILESASTNQTSMYLCASTLVTEAFFGQGTRLTVV.

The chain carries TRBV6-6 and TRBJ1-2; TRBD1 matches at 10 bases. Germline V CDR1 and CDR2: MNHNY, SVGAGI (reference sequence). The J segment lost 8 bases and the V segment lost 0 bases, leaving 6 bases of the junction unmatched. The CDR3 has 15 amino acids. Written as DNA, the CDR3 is TGTGCCAGCAGTTACTCTGCCGGGACAGGGGAAGGCTACACCTTC. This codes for CASSYSAGTGEGYTF.

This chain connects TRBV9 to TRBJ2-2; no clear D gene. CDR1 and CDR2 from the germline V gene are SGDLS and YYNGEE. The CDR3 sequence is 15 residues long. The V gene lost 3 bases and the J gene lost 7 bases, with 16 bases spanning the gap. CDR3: CASSAGFYVSGELFF. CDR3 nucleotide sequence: TGTGCCAGCAGCGCTGGATTCTACGTTAGCGGGGAGCTGTTTTTT.

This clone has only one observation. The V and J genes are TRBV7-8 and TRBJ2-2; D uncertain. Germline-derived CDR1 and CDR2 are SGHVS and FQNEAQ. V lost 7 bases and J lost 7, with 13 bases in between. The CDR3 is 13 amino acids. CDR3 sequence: CASTLARSGELFF. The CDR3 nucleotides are TGTGCCAGCACATTAGCTAGAAGCGGGGAGCTGTTTTTT.

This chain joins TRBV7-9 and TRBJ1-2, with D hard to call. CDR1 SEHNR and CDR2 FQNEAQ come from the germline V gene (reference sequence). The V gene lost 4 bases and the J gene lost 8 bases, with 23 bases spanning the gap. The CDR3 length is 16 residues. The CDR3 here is CASSSPSGRRAWGYTF. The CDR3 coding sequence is TGTGCCAGCAGCTCCCCCTCGGGGAGGCGGGCTTGGGGCTACACCTTC. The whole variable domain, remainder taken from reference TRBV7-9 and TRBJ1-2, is DTGVSQNPRHKITKRGQNVTFRCDPISEHNRLYWYRQTLGQGPEFLTYFQNEAQLEKSRLLSDRFSAERPKGSFSTLEIQRTEQGDSAMYLCASSSPSGRRAWGYTFGSGTRLTVV.

The CDR3 nucleotides read TGTGCCAGCAGTACCCCGGGACTCGGCGACGAGCAGTACTTC. Translation: CASSTPGLGDEQYF. The genes are TRBV6-5 and TRBJ2-7, with a tentative D call TRBD2 (6 bases). Germline-derived CDR1 and CDR2 are MNHEY and SVGAGI. The germline V and J ends were trimmed by 5 bases and 5 bases, with 16 bases remaining between them. This CDR3 is built from 14 residues.

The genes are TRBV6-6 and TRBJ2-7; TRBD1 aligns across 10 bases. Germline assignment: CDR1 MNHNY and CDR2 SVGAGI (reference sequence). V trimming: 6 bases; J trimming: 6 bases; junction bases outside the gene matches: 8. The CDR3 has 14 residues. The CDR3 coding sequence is TGTGCCAGCAGAAGGGGGACAGGGGCCCCCGAGCAGTACTTC. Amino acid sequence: CASRRGTGAPEQYF.

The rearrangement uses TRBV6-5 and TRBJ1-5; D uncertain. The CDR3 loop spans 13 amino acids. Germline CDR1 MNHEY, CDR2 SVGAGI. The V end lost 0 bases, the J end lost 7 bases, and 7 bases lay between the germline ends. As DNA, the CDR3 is TGTGCCAGCAGTTACTCAGGCCTGCAGCCCCAGCATTTT. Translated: CASSYSGLQPQHF.

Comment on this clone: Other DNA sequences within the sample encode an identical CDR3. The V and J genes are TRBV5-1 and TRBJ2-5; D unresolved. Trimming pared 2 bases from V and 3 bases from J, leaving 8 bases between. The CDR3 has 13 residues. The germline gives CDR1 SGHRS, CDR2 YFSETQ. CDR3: CASSFGPEETQYF. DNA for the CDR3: TGCGCCAGCAGCTTTGGCCCCGAAGAGACCCAGTACTTC.

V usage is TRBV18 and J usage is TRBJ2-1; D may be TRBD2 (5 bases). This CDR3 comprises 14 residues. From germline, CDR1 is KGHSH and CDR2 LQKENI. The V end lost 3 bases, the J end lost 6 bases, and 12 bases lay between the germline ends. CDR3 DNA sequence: TGTGCCAGCTCACCGGAGGCAGGCGCCAATGAGCAGTTCTTC. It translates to CASSPEAGANEQFF. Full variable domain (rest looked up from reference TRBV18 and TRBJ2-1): NAGVMQNPRHLVRRRGQEARLRCSPMKGHSHVYWYRQLPEEGLKFMVYLQKENIIDESGMPKERFSAEFPKEGPSILRIQQVVRGDSAAYFCASSPEAGANEQFFGPGTRLTVL.

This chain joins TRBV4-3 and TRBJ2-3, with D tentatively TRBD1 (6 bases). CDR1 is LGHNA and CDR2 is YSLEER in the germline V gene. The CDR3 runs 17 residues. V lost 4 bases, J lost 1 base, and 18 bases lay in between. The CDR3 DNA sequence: TGCGCCAGCAGCCTCAACTCCCAGGGGCGCGGCACAGATACGCAGTATTTT. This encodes CASSLNSQGRGTDTQYF.

The CDR3 reads CASSWVRTDTQYF. Written as DNA, the CDR3 is TGTGCCAGCAGCTGGGTGCGCACAGATACGCAGTATTTT. The genes are TRBV7-9 and TRBJ2-3; D ambiguous. CDR3 size: 13 residues. Deletions cut 4 bases from V and 1 base from J, with 6 bases between. Germline CDR1 reads SEHNR; CDR2 reads FQNEAQ (reference sequence). The full variable domain, in which reference TRBV7-9 and TRBJ2-3 provide the parts outside the CDR3, is DTGVSQNPRHKITKRGQNVTFRCDPISEHNRLYWYRQTLGQGPEFLTYFQNEAQLEKSRLLSDRFSAERPKGSFSTLEIQRTEQGDSAMYLCASSWVRTDTQYFGPGTRLTVL.

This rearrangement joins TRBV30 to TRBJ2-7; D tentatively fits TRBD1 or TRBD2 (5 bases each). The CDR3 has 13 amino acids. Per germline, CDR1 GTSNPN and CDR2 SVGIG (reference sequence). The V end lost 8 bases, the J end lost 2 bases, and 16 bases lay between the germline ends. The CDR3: CALGTTGTYEQYF. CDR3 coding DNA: TGTGCCCTTGGGACGACTGGAACCTACGAGCAGTACTTC.

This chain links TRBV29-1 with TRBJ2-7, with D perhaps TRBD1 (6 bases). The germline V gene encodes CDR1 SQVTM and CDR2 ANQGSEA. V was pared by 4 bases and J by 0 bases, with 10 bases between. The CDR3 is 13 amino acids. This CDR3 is CSVGTVASYEQYF. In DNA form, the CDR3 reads TGCAGCGTTGGGACAGTAGCCTCCTACGAGCAGTACTTC.

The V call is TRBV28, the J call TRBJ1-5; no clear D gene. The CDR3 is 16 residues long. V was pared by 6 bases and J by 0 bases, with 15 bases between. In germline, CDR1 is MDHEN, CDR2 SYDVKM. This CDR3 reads CASSSSGGFSNQPQHF. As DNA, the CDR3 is TGTGCCAGCAGCTCCTCCGGAGGTTTTAGCAATCAGCCCCAGCATTTT.

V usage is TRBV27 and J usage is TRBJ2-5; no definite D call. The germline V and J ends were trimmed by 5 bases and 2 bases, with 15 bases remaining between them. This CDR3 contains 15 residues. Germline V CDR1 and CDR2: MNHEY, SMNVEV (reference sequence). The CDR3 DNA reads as TGTGCCAGCAGTCTCCTTCGGTTTACTCAAGAGACCCAGTACTTC. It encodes CASSLLRFTQETQYF.

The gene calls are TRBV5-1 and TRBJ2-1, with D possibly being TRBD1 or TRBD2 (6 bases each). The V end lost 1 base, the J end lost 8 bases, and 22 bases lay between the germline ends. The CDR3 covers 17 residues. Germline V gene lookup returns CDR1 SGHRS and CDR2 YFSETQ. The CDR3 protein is CASSLYPGALSMDEQFF. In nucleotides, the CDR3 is TGCGCCAGCAGCTTGTACCCGGGGGCGCTCAGTATGGATGAGCAGTTCTTC.

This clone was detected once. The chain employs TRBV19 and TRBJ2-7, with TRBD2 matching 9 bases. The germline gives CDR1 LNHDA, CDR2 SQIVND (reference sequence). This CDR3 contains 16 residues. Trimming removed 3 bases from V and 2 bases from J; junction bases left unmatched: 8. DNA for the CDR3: TGTGCCAGTAGTATTAGAGCTAGCGGGATCACCTACGAGCAGTACTTC. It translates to CASSIRASGITYEQYF.

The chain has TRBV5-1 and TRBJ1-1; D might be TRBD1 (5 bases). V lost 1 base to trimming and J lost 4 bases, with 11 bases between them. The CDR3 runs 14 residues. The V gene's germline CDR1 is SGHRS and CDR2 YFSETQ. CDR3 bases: TGCGCCAGCAGCTTGTCCGTTAGGGGCACTGAAGCTTTCTTT. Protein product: CASSLSVRGTEAFF. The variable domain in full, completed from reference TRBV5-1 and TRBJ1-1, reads KAGVTQTPRYLIKTRGQQVTLSCSPISGHRSVSWYQQTPGQGLQFLFEYFSETQRNKGNFPGRFSGRQFSNSRSEMNVSTLELGDSALYLCASSLSVRGTEAFFGQGTRLTVV.

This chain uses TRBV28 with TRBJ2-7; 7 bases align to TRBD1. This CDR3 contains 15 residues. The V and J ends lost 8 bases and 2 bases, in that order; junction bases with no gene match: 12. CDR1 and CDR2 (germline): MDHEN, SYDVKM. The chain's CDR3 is CASVGTTGPTYEQYF. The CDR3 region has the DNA TGTGCCAGCGTGGGGACGACAGGGCCTACCTACGAGCAGTACTTC.

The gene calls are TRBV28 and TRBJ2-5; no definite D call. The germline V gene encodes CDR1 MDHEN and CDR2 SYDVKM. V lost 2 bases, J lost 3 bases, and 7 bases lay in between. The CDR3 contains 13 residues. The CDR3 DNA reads TGTGCCAGCAGTTTAGGGAACGAAGAGACCCAGTACTTC. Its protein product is CASSLGNEETQYF.

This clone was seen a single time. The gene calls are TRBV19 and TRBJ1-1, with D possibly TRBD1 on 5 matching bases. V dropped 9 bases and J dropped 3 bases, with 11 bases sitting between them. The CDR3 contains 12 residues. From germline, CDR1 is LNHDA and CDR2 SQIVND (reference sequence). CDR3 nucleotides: TGTGCCAGCCCTGGGGGGGACACTGAAGCTTTCTTT. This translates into CASPGGDTEAFF.

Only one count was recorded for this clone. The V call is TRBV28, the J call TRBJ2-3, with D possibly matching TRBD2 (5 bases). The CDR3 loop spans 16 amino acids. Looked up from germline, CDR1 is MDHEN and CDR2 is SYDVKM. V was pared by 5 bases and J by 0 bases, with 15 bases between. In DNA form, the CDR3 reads TGTGCCAGCAGTCTCAGGACTTACTCTAGCACAGATACGCAGTATTTT. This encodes CASSLRTYSSTDTQYF.

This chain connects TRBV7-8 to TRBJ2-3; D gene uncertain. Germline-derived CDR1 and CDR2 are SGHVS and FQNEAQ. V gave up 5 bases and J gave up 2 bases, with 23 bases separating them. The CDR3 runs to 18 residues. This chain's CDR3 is CASSQIRPRNPFTDTQYF. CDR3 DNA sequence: TGTGCCAGCAGCCAGATACGGCCGCGGAACCCATTCACAGATACGCAGTATTTT.